This entry lists 19 T cell receptor beta chains sequenced from one sample in a study of cytomegalovirus exposure and HLA in healthy donors. Amplification used 60 Vbeta primers and 13 Jbeta primers. Measured with immunoSEQ multiplex PCR; TCRdb has only the in-frame clones, and not every one. Of approximately 100,000 clones in the sample, about 70% were seen once. The sequenced sample was PBMCs. These receptor sequences come from a middle-aged man in good health and CMV-seropositive.

The rearrangement uses TRBV4-1 and TRBJ2-5; a weak D match, TRBD2 (6 bases). The germline V gene has CDR1 MGHRA and CDR2 YSYEKL. The germline V and J ends were trimmed by 4 bases and 1 base, with 10 bases remaining between them. The CDR3 has 14 residues. CDR3 loop: CASSRGVAQETQYF. CDR3 nucleotide sequence: TGCGCCAGCAGCCGCGGGGTAGCCCAAGAGACCCAGTACTTC.

The rearrangement joins TRBV19 to TRBJ2-5, with D possibly being TRBD1 (6 bases). Trimming left V 3 bases short and J 4 bases short, with 12 bases between. CDR1 LNHDA and CDR2 SQIVND come from the germline V gene (reference sequence). The CDR3 runs 14 residues. CDR3 loop: CASSIVGGTETQYF. CDR3 bases: TGTGCCAGTAGTATCGTTGGGGGCACAGAGACCCAGTACTTC.

V and J are TRBV11-3 and TRBJ2-1; 13 bases are a match to TRBD2. V was clipped by 5 bases and J by 7 bases; unmatched bases: 8. The CDR3 extends over 16 amino acids. Germline loops: CDR1 SGHNT, CDR2 YENEEA. This CDR3 reads CASSPRWTSGRNEQFF. For the CDR3, the DNA is TGTGCCAGCAGCCCACGGTGGACTAGCGGGAGAAATGAGCAGTTCTTC.

V is TRBV6-1 and J is TRBJ2-7; the D gene is possibly TRBD1 (6 bases). This CDR3 region has 14 residues. Per the germline V gene, CDR1 is MNHNS and CDR2 is SASEGT. V lost 5 bases, J lost 4 bases, and 15 bases lay in between. The CDR3 DNA sequence: TGTGCCAGCAGTCCAAACAGGGTTGGGTACGAGCAGTACTTC. As protein: CASSPNRVGYEQYF.

This chain connects TRBV6-1 to TRBJ2-3; D is unresolved. Looked up from germline, CDR1 is MNHNS and CDR2 is SASEGT. V shed 1 base and J shed 5 bases, with 4 bases lying between them. The length of the CDR3 is 12 residues. The CDR3 nucleotides read TGTGCCAGCAGTGAAGACATAGATACGCAGTATTTT. Its protein is CASSEDIDTQYF.

The chain couples TRBV4-1 to TRBJ2-5, with D hard to call. This CDR3 is built from 14 residues. Germline V gene data show CDR1 as MGHRA and CDR2 as YSYEKL. The V and J ends lost 5 bases and 5 bases respectively, with 15 bases between them. This CDR3 reads CASSSGDSRETQYF. CDR3 DNA sequence: TGCGCCAGCAGCTCAGGCGATAGTCGGGAGACCCAGTACTTC.

The chain recombines TRBV9 with TRBJ1-1, with D perhaps TRBD1 (5 bases). The CDR3 covers 14 residues. Deletions cut 3 bases from V and 5 bases from J, with 14 bases between. Looked up from germline, CDR1 is SGDLS and CDR2 is YYNGEE. The CDR3 region has the DNA TGTGCCAGCAGCGCCGGATCCGGGGGGACTGAAGCTTTCTTT. It translates to CASSAGSGGTEAFF. Drawing the rest from reference TRBV9 and TRBJ1-1, the complete variable domain is DSGVTQTPKHLITATGQRVTLRCSPRSGDLSVYWYQQSLDQGLQFLIQYYNGEERAKGNILERFSAQQFPDLHSELNLSSLELGDSALYFCASSAGSGGTEAFFGQGTRLTVV.

Of note for this clone: The sample has other DNA sequences that encode this CDR3 too. V and J are TRBV5-1 and TRBJ2-5; tentatively, D is TRBD1 (5 bases). This CDR3 has 13 amino acids. V was cut by 1 base and J by 2 bases, with 6 bases left in between. Germline V lookup: CDR1 SGHRS, CDR2 YFSETQ. The CDR3, as DNA: TGCGCCAGCAGCTTGCCAGGGCAAGAGACCCAGTACTTC. It encodes CASSLPGQETQYF.

The chain uses TRBV10-3 and TRBJ1-5; D is undetermined. CDR1 and CDR2 (germline): ENHRY, SYGVKD. This CDR3 has 14 amino acids. The V and J ends lost 5 bases and 1 base respectively, with 9 bases between them. The CDR3 DNA follows: TGTGCCATCAGTCCTGAGGGCAGCAATCAGCCCCAGCATTTT. Encoded protein: CAISPEGSNQPQHF.

V gene TRBV21-1 combines with J gene TRBJ2-7; the table names TRBD1, a call not compared with the DNA. TRBV21-1 constitutes a pseudogene. This CDR3 is 14 amino acids long. CDR3 sequence reads: CASSLQDRGYEQYF. CDR3 DNA: TGTGCCAGCAGCCTACAGGACAGGGGGTACGAGCAGTACTTC.

This chain connects TRBV11-2 to TRBJ2-2; D perhaps matches TRBD2 (5 bases). Germline CDR1 and CDR2: SGHAT and FQNNGV. CDR3 size: 14 residues. With 1 base removed from V and 6 bases from J, the gap between germline ends came to 9 bases. Written as DNA, the CDR3 is TGTGCCAGCAGCTTAGGACCCGGGGCCGGGGAGCTGTTTTTT. This translates into CASSLGPGAGELFF. The variable domain in full, completed from reference TRBV11-2 and TRBJ2-2, reads EAGVAQSPRYKIIEKRQSVAFWCNPISGHATLYWYQQILGQGPKLLIQFQNNGVVDDSQLPKDRFSAERLKGVDSTLKIQPAKLEDSAVYLCASSLGPGAGELFFGEGSRLTVL.

This chain connects TRBV7-8 to TRBJ2-5; 8 bases match TRBD1. V lost 6 bases to trimming and J lost 4 bases; unmatched junction nucleotides: 7. The CDR3 runs to 14 residues. Germline V gene sequence: CDR1 SGHVS, CDR2 FQNEAQ. CDR3 in DNA: TGTGCCAGCAGTCCACGGACAGGGACAGAGACCCAGTACTTC. As protein: CASSPRTGTETQYF.

The genes are TRBV2 and TRBJ2-2; D is ambiguous. CDR3 length: 14 amino acids. CDR1 and CDR2 (germline): SNHLY, FYNNEI. The V gene lost 1 base and the J gene lost 0 bases, with 3 bases spanning the gap. In DNA form, the CDR3 reads TGTGCCAGCAGTGAAGGCGCGAACACCGGGGAGCTGTTTTTT. Protein: CASSEGANTGELFF.

The rearrangement uses TRBV4-1 and TRBJ2-7, with D hard to call. V gave up 6 bases and J gave up 1 base, with 16 bases separating them. Germline V gene sequence: CDR1 MGHRA, CDR2 YSYEKL. The CDR3 covers 15 residues. CDR3 nucleotides: TGCGCCAGCAGTCGACTCTTCCTGGAGTCCTACGAGCAGTACTTC. This encodes CASSRLFLESYEQYF.

This clone is a singleton in its sample. J is TRBJ1-4 and V is TRBV5-1; TRBD1 matches 7 bases. The ends lost 1 base at V and 2 bases at J; junction bases unmatched: 8. The CDR3 covers 17 residues. Germline CDR1 and CDR2: SGHRS and YFSETQ. CDR3 in amino acids: CASSLRSPTGTNEKLFF. The CDR3 DNA follows: TGCGCCAGCAGCTTGAGGTCCCCGACAGGGACTAATGAAAAACTGTTTTTT.

The chain links TRBV19 to TRBJ2-3, with D possibly TRBD1 on 5 matching bases. CDR1 and CDR2 (germline): LNHDA, SQIVND (reference sequence). The CDR3 contains 13 residues. V was shortened by 10 bases and J by 7 bases, with 18 bases between the two germline ends. CDR3 region: CATRQSLVNTQYF. CDR3 in DNA: TGTGCCACTAGACAGAGTTTGGTAAATACGCAGTATTTT.

The sample holds one count of this clone. The chain employs TRBV2 and TRBJ1-1, with D tentatively TRBD1 (6 bases). The CDR3 loop spans 14 amino acids. Between the trimmed V and J ends, which lost 6 bases and 2 bases, there was a span of 13 bases. Per the germline V gene, CDR1 is SNHLY and CDR2 is FYNNEI. CDR3 nucleotide sequence: TGTGCCAGCAGAGCCCGGGACATCAACACTGAAGCTTTCTTT. It is translated as CASRARDINTEAFF.

This clone occurred a few times. The genes are TRBV21-1 and TRBJ2-7; the DNA was not used to check the table's D call, TRBD2. TRBV21-1 is shown as a pseudogene. The CDR3 is 15 residues long. The CDR3 DNA sequence: TGTGCCAGCAGCAAAGGCCTAGCGGGCCTCTACGAGCAGTACTTC. This sequence encodes CASSKGLAGLYEQYF.

V gene TRBV19 combines with J gene TRBJ1-5; tentatively, D is TRBD1 (5 bases). Looked up from germline, CDR1 is LNHDA and CDR2 is SQIVND (reference sequence). CDR3 length: 14 residues. Trimming took 7 bases from V and 5 from J, leaving 15 bases between them. CDR3 nucleotide sequence: TGTGCCAGTAACCCACAGGAAACATATCAGCCCCAGCATTTT. Encoded protein: CASNPQETYQPQHF.